This T cell receptor (beta chain) was found in a study of CD4 and CD8 cells across lung adenocarcinoma regions. The patients had localized lung adenocarcinoma, a non-small cell subtype. Germline lookup yields CDR1 MNHNS and CDR2 SASEGT. This CDR3 is 13 amino acids long. V lost 4 bases to trimming and J lost 3 bases, with 9 bases between them. TCRdb reprocessed the PCR reads with MiXCR, giving one entry per CDR3 protein. The sample gives approximately 19,000 distinct CDR3 sequences, around 46% of which show up once; 34% is in the top ten. This clonotype was recorded many times. The chain is built from TRBV6-1 and TRBJ1-1; D not certain. This sequence was found in a male donor with lung adenocarcinoma. The CD4 and CD8 labels of this study may be unreliable. The sequenced sample consisted of CD8+ T cells from the margin of a lung tumor. CDR3 in DNA: TGTGCCAGCAGTGCCGAAGGATACACTGAAGCTTTCTTT. This codes for CASSAEGYTEAFF.